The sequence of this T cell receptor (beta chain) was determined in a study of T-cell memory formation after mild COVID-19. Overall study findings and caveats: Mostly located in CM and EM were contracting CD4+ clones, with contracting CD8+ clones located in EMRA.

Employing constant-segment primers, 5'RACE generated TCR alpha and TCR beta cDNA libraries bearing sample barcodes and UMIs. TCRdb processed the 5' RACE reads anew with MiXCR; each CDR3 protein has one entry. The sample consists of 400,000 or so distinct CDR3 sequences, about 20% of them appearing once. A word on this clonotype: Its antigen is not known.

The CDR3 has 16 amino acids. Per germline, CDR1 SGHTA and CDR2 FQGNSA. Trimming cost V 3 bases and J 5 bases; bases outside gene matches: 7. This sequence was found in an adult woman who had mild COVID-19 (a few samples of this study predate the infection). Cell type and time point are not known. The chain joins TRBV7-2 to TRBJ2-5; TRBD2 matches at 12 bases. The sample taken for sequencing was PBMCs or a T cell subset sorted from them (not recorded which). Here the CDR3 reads CASSLETSGRWETQYF. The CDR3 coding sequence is TGTGCCAGCAGCTTGGAGACTAGCGGGAGATGGGAGACCCAGTACTTC.